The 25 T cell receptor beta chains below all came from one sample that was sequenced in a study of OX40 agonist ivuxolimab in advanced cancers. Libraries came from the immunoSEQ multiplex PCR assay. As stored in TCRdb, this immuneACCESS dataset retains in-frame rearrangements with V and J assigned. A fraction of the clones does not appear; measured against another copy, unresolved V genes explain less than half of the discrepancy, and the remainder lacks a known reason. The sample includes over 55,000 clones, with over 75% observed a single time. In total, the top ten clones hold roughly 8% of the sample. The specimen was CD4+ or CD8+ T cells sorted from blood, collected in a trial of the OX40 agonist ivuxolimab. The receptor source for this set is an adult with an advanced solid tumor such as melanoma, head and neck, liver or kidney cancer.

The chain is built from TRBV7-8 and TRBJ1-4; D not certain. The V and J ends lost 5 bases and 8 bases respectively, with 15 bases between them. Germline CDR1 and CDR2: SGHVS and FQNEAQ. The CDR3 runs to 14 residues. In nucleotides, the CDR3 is TGTGCCAGCAGCCCGAGTGAGGAGGGCGAAAAACTGTTTTTT. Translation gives CASSPSEEGEKLFF.

The CDR3: CASSRGANTEAFF. As DNA, the CDR3 is TGTGCCAGCAGTCGGGGGGCGAACACTGAAGCTTTCTTT. The J gene is TRBJ1-1, the V gene TRBV6-6; perhaps TRBD1 as D (6 bases). V was pared by 5 bases and J by 1 base, with 8 bases between. The germline gives CDR1 MNHNY, CDR2 SVGAGI (reference sequence). There are 13 residues in the CDR3.

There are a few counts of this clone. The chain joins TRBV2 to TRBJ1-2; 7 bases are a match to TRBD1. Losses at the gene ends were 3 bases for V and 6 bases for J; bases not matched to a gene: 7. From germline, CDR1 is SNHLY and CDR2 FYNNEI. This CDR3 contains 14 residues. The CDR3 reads CASSDVDRVDGYTF. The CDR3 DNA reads TGTGCCAGCAGTGACGTCGACAGGGTAGATGGCTACACCTTC.

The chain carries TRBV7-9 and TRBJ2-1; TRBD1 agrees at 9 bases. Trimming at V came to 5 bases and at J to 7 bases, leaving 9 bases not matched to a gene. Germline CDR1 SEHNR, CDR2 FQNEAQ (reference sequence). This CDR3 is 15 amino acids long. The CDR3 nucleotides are TGTGCCAGCAGCCCGGTGGGGGACAGGGCTAATGAGCAGTTCTTC. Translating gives CASSPVGDRANEQFF.

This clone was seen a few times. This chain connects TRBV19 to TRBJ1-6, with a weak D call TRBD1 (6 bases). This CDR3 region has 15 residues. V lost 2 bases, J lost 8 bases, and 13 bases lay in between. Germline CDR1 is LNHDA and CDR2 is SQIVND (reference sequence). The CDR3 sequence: CASSISAGDYSPLHF. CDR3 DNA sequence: TGTGCCAGTAGTATAAGCGCAGGGGATTATTCACCCCTCCACTTT.

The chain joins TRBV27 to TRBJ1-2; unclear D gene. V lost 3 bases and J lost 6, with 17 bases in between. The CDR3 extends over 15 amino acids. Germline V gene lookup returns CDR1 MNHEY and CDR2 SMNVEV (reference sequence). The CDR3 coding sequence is TGTGCCAGCAGTTTGTCAATCGACGGCCGAAATGGCTACACCTTC. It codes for CASSLSIDGRNGYTF.

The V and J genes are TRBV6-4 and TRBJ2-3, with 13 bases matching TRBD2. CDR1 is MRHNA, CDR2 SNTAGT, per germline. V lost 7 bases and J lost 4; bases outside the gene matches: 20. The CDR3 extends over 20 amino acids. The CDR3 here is CASIRGPTLQTSGGSDTQYF. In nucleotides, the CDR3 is TGTGCCAGCATTAGGGGTCCGACCCTACAGACTAGCGGGGGGTCAGATACGCAGTATTTT.

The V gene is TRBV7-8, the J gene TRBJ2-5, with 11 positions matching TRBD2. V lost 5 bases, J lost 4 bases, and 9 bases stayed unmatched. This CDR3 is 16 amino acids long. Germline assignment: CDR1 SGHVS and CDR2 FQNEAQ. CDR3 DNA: TGTGCCAGCAGCCCAGGGCTTAGCGGGAGGGGAGAGACCCAGTACTTC. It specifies CASSPGLSGRGETQYF.

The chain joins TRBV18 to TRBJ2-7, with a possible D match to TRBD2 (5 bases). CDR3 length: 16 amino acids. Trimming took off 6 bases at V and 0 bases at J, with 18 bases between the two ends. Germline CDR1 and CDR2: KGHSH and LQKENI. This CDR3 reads CASSHGLAGSSYEQYV. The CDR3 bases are TGTGCCAGCTCTCACGGACTGGCAGGAAGCTCCTACGAGCAGTACGTC.

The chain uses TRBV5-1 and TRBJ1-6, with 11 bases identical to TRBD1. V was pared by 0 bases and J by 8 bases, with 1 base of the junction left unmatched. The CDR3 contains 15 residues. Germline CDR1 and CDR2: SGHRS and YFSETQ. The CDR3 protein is CASSLAGQGDSPLHF. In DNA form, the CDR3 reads TGCGCCAGCAGCTTGGCGGGACAGGGGGATTCACCCCTCCACTTT.

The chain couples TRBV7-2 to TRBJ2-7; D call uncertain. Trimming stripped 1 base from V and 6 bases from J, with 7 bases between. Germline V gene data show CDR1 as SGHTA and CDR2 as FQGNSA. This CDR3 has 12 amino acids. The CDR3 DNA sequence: TGTGCCAGCAGCTTAGTGGTACGCGAGCAGTACTTC. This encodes CASSLVVREQYF.

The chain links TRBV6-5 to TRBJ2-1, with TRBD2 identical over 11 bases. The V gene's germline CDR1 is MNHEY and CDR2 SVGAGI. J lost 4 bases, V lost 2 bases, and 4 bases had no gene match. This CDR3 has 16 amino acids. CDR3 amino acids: CASSYIAGGPYNEQFF. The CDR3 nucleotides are TGTGCCAGCAGTTACATAGCGGGAGGGCCTTACAATGAGCAGTTCTTC.

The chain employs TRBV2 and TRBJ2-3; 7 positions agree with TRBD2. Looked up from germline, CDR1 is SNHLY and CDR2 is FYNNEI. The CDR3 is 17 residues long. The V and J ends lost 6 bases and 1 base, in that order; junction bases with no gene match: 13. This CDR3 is CASRAPPRLAGTDTQYF. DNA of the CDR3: TGTGCCAGCAGGGCTCCACCTCGTCTAGCGGGCACAGATACGCAGTATTTT.

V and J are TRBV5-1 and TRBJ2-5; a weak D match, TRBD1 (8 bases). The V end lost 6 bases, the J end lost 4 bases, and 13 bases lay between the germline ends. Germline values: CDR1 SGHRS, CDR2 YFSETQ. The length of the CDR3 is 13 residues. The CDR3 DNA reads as TGCGCCAGCACCTACAGGGGGGGAGAGACCCAGTACTTC. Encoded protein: CASTYRGGETQYF.

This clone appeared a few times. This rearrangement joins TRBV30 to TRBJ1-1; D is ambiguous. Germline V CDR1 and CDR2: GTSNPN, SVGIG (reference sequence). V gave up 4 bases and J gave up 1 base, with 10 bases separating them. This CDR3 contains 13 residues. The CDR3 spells CAWITWANTEAFF. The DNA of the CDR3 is TGTGCCTGGATTACATGGGCGAACACTGAAGCTTTCTTT.

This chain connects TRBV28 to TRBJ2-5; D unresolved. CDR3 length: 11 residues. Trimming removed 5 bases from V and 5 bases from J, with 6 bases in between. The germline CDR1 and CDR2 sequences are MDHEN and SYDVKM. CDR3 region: CASSPKETQYF. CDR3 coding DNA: TGTGCCAGCAGTCCGAAGGAGACCCAGTACTTC.

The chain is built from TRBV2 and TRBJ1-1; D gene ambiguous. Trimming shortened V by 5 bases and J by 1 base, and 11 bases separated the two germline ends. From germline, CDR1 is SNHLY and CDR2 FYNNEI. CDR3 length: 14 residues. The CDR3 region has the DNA TGTGCCAGCAGTCCTCGGACGGCGAACACTGAAGCTTTCTTT. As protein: CASSPRTANTEAFF.

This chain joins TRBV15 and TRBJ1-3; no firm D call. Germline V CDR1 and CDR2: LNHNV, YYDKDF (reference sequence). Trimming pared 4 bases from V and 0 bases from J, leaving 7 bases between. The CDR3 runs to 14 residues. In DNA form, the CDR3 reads TGTGCCACCAGCACCCTCCGCTCTGGAAACACCATATATTTT. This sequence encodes CATSTLRSGNTIYF.

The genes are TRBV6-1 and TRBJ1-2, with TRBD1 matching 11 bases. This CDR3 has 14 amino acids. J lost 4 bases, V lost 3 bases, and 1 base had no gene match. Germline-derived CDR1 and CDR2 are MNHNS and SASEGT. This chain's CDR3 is CASSEDRGPYGYTF. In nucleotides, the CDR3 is TGTGCCAGCAGTGAGGACAGGGGGCCCTATGGCTACACCTTC.

CDR3 coding DNA: TGTGCCAGCAGCTTGGGCCTAAACAATCAGCCCCAGCATTTT. The encoded protein is CASSLGLNNQPQHF. The chain joins TRBV7-2 to TRBJ1-5; D is undetermined. The V end lost 3 bases, the J end lost 3 bases, and 9 bases lay between the germline ends. The CDR3 covers 14 residues. Per the germline V gene, CDR1 is SGHTA and CDR2 is FQGNSA.

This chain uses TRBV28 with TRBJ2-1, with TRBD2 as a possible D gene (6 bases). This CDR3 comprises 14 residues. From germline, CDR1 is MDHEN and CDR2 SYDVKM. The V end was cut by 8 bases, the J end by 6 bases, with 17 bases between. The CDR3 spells CASGRRGRTNEQFF. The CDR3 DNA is TGTGCCAGCGGCCGTCGGGGGAGAACCAATGAGCAGTTCTTC. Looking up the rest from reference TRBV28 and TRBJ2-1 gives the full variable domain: DVKVTQSSRYLVKRTGEKVFLECVQDMDHENMFWYRQDPGLGLRLIYFSYDVKMKEKGDIPEGYSVSREKKERFSLILESASTNQTSMYLCASGRRGRTNEQFFGPGTRLTVL.

CDR3 DNA sequence: TGTGCCTGGAACCCGGGACAGGGAATAACGGATGAGCAGTTCTTC. It encodes CAWNPGQGITDEQFF. The chain recombines TRBV30 with TRBJ2-1; 9 nucleotides line up with TRBD1. The germline CDR1 and CDR2 sequences are GTSNPN and SVGIG (reference sequence). Trimming took 4 bases from V and 8 from J; bases not matched to a gene: 12. This CDR3 has 15 amino acids.

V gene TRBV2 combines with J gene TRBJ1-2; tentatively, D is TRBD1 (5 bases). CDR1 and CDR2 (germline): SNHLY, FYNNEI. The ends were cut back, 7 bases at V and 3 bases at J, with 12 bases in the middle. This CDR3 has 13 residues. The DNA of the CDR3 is TGTGCCAGCACCAGGGAAGAAGACTATGGCTACACCTTC. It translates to CASTREEDYGYTF.

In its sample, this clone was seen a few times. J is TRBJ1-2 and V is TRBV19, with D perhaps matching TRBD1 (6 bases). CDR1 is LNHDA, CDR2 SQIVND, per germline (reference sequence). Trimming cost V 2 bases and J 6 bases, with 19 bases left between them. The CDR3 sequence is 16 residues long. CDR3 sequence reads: CASSIYYNVTGNGYTF. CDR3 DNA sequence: TGTGCCAGTAGTATATATTATAATGTTACAGGGAATGGCTACACCTTC.

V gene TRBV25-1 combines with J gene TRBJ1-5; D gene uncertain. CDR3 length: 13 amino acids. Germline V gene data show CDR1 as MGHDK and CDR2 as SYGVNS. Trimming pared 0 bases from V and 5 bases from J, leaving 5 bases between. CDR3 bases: TGTGCCAGCAGTGAATACGGCTATCAGCCCCAGCATTTT. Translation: CASSEYGYQPQHF.